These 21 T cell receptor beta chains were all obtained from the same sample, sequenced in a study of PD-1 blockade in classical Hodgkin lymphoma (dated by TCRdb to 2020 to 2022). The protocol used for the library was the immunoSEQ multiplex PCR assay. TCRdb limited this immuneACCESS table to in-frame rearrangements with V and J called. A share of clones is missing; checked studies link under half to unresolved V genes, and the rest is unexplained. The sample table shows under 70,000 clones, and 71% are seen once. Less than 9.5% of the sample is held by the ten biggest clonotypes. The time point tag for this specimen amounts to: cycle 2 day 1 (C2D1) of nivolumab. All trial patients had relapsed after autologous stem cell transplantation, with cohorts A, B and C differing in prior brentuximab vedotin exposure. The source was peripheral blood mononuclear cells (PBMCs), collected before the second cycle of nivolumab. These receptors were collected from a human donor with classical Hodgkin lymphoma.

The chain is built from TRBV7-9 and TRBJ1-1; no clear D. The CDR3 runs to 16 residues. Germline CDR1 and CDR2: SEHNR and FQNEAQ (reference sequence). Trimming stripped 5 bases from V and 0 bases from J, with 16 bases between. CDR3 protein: CASSVPDRELNTEAFF. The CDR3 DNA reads TGTGCCAGCAGCGTACCCGACCGAGAACTGAACACTGAAGCTTTCTTT.

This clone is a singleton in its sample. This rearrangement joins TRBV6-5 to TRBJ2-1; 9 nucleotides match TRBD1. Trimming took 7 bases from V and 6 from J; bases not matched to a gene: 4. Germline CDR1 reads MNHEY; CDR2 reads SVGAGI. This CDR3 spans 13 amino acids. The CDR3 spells CASNLQGANEQFF. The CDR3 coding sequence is TGTGCCAGCAACCTACAGGGGGCCAATGAGCAGTTCTTC.

DNA of the CDR3: TGCGCCAGCAGCTTGGAGTTTTCGAGTGAAGCTTTCTTT. As protein: CASSLEFSSEAFF. V gene TRBV5-1 combines with J gene TRBJ1-1; no definite D call. The CDR3 is 13 residues long. The V end was cut by 0 bases, the J end by 7 bases, with 10 bases between. CDR1 is SGHRS and CDR2 is YFSETQ in the germline V gene.

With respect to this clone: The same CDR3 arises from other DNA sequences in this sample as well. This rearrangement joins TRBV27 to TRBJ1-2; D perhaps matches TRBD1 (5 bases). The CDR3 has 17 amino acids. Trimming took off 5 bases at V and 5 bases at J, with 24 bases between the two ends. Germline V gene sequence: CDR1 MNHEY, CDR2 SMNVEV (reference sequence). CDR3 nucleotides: TGTGCCAGCAGTCCCCGGGGCTGGAGGAGGGCGGGATATGGCTACACCTTC. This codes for CASSPRGWRRAGYGYTF.

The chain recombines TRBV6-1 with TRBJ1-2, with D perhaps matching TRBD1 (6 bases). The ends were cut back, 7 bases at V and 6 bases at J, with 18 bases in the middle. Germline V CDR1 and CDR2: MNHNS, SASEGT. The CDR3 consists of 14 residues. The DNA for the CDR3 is TGTGCCAGCACTCCCCGGGACACCAAAAATGGCTACACCTTC. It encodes CASTPRDTKNGYTF.

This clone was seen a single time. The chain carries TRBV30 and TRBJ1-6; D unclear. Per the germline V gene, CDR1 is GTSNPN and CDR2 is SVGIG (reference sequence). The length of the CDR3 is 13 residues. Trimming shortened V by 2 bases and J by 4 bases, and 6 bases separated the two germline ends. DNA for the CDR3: TGTGCCTGGAGTCGTCCTTATAATTCACCCCTCCACTTT. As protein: CAWSRPYNSPLHF.

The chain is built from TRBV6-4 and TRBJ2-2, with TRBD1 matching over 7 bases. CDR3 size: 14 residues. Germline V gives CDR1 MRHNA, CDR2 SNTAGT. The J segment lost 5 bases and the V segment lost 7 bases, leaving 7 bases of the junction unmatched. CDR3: CASTVEQGTGELFF. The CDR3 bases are TGTGCCAGCACGGTCGAACAGGGGACCGGGGAGCTGTTTTTT.

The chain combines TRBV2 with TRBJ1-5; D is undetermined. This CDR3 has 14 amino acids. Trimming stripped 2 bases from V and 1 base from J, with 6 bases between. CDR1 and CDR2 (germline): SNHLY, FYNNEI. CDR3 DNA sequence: TGTGCCAGCAGTGAACCCCTAAGCAATCAGCCCCAGCATTTT. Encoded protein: CASSEPLSNQPQHF.

The CDR3 here is CSVELLSLTLANYGYTF. For the CDR3, the DNA is TGCAGCGTTGAGCTTCTTAGTCTTACCTTAGCTAACTATGGCTACACCTTC. The chain combines TRBV29-1 with TRBJ1-2; D is unclear. This CDR3 is built from 17 residues. Germline loops: CDR1 SQVTM, CDR2 ANQGSEA. V was shortened by 3 bases and J by 0 bases, with 20 bases between the two germline ends.

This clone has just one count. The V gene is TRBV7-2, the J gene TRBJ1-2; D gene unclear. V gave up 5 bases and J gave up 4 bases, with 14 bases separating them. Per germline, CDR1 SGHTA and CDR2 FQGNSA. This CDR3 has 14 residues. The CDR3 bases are TGTGCCAGCAGCCCGAGGATTCCCCTCTATGGCTACACCTTC. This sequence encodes CASSPRIPLYGYTF.

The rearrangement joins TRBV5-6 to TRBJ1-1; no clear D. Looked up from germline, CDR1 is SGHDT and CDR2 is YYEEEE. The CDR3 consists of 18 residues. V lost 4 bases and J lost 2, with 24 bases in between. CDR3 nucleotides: TGTGCCAGCAGCCTTTATCTAGCAGAGAACCTAGATAACACTGAAGCTTTCTTT. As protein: CASSLYLAENLDNTEAFF. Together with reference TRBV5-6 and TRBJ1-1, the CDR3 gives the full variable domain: DAGVTQSPTHLIKTRGQQVTLRCSPKSGHDTVSWYQQALGQGPQFIFQYYEEEERQRGNFPDRFSGHQFPNYSSELNVNALLLGDSALYLCASSLYLAENLDNTEAFFGQGTRLTVV.

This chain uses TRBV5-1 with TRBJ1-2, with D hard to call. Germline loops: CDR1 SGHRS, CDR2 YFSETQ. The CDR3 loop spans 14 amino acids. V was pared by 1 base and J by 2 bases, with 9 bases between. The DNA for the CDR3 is TGCGCCAGCAGCTTGACGGCCAACAACTATGGCTACACCTTC. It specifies CASSLTANNYGYTF.

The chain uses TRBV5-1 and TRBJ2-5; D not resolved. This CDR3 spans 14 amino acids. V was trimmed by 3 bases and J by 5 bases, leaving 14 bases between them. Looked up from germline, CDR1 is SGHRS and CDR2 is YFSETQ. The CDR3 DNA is TGCGCCAGCAGCTCGGACGGTCCCGGGGAGACCCAGTACTTC. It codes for CASSSDGPGETQYF.

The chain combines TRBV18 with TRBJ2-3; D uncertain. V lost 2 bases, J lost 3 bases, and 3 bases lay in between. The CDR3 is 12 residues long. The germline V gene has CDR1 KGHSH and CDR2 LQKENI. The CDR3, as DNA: TGTGCCAGCTCACCAATGACAGATACGCAGTATTTT. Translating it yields CASSPMTDTQYF. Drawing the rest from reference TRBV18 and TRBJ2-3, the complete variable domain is NAGVMQNPRHLVRRRGQEARLRCSPMKGHSHVYWYRQLPEEGLKFMVYLQKENIIDESGMPKERFSAEFPKEGPSILRIQQVVRGDSAAYFCASSPMTDTQYFGPGTRLTVL.

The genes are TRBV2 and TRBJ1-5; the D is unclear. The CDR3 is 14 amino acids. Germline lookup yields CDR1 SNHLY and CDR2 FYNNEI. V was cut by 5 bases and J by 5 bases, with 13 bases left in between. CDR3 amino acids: CASSYNRGDQPQHF. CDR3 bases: TGTGCCAGCAGTTACAACAGAGGAGATCAGCCCCAGCATTTT.

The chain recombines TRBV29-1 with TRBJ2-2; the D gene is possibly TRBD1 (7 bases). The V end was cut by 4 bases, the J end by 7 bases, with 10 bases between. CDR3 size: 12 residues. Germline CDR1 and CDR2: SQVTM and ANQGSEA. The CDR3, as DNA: TGCAGCGTTGGACAGGGAGGCGGGGAGCTGTTTTTT. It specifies CSVGQGGGELFF.

CDR3 sequence (DNA): TGTGCCAGCAGTTTCAGGTTGGGAGCTAACTATGGCTACACCTTC. Its translation: CASSFRLGANYGYTF. This chain connects TRBV27 to TRBJ1-2; D uncertain. V lost 3 bases to trimming and J lost 0 bases, with 11 bases between them. Per the germline V gene, CDR1 is MNHEY and CDR2 is SMNVEV (reference sequence). The CDR3 covers 15 residues.

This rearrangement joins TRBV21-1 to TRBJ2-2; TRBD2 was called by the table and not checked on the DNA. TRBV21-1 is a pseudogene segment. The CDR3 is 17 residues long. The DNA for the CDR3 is TGTGCCAGCATTACAATGACGGGCGGGGGAAACACCGGGGAGCTGTTTTTT. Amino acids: CASITMTGGGNTGELFF.

As DNA, the CDR3 is TGTGCCAGCAGCTTCGGACCGGTGAACACTGAAGCTTTCTTT. The encoded protein is CASSFGPVNTEAFF. The chain links TRBV9 to TRBJ1-1; no clear D gene. The germline CDR1 and CDR2 sequences are SGDLS and YYNGEE. This CDR3 is built from 14 residues. With 4 bases removed from V and 0 bases from J, the gap between germline ends came to 10 bases.

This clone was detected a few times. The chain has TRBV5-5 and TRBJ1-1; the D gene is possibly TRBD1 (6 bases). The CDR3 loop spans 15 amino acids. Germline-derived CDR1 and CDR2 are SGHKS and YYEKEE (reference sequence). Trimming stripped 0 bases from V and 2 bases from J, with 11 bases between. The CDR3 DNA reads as TGTGCCAGCAGCTTGGTCGCAGGGGCTAACACTGAAGCTTTCTTT. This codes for CASSLVAGANTEAFF.

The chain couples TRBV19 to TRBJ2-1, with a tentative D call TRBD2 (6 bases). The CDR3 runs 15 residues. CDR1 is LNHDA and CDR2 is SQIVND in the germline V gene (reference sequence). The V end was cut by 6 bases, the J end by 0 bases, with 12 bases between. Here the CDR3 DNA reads TGTGCCAGTAGATGGGACTGGAACTCCTACAATGAGCAGTTCTTC. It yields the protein CASRWDWNSYNEQFF.